The rows below give T cell receptor beta chains drawn from one sample of a study of blood T cells in healthy people across ages. MiXCR, run by TCRdb on the 5' RACE reads, gives a single entry per CDR3 protein. The sample has roughly 720,000 distinct CDR3 sequences, roughly 50% seen once. Sequenced: blood. Every receptor here comes from an elderly man in good health. Each CDR3 is given with its conserved first and last residue. A D gene is named only where the DNA matches it firmly. The listing skips clone size in some rows; elsewhere it reads once, few, many or a size class.

J: TRBJ2-3; V: TRBV3-1; D: TRBD1; size: NA; DNA: TGTGCCAGCAGCCGCCACGGACAGGGAATCCACAGATACGCGTATTTT; CDR3: CASSRHGQGIHRYAYF
J: TRBJ1-2; V: TRBV7-3; D: NA; size: NA; DNA: TGTGCCAGCAGCTTAACGGGGGGTCCCAGTCCTCAGGACTATGGCTACACCTTC; CDR3: CASSLTGGPSPQDYGYTF
J: TRBJ2-6; V: TRBV5-1; D: NA; size: many; DNA: TGTGCCAGCAGCTTTGGCAGCTCTGGGGCCAACGTCCTGACTTTC; CDR3: CASSFGSSGANVLTF
J: TRBJ1-5; V: TRBV18; D: NA; size: NA; DNA: TGTGCCAGCTCACCACAGACAGCCAACCAGCCCCAGCATTTT; CDR3: CASSPQTANQPQHF
J: TRBJ2-7; V: TRBV20-1; D: NA; size: few; DNA: TGCAGTGCTAGAGATCACGCAGGCGCTAACCCCTACGAGCAGTACTTC; CDR3: CSARDHAGANPYEQYF
J: TRBJ1-4; V: TRBV9; D: TRBD1; size: NA; DNA: TGTGCCAGCAGCCCGACCCCGGACAGGGAGTATGAAAAACTGTTTTTT; CDR3: CASSPTPDREYEKLFF
J: TRBJ2-1; V: TRBV29-1; D: NA; size: NA; DNA: TGCAGCGTTTTAGATGGCAGGGACTCCTACAATGAGCAGTTCTTC; CDR3: CSVLDGRDSYNEQFF
J: TRBJ1-5; V: TRBV27; D: NA; size: NA; DNA: TGTGCCAGCAGGCGGGACTCGATTCAGCCCCAGCATTTT; CDR3: CASRRDSIQPQHF
J: TRBJ1-2; V: TRBV29-1; D: TRBD1; size: few; DNA: TGCAGCGTCCGGGACAGGGGCCTCTATGGCTACACCTTC; CDR3: CSVRDRGLYGYTF
J: TRBJ2-7; V: TRBV5-1; D: TRBD1; size: NA; DNA: TGCGCCAGCAGCTTGGGTGACCGGGACAGAGGTCGCGAGCAGTACTTC; CDR3: CASSLGDRDRGREQYF
J: TRBJ2-7; V: TRBV29-1; D: TRBD1; size: NA; DNA: TGCAGCGTTACCGGGACAGGACACTACGAGCAGTACTTC; CDR3: CSVTGTGHYEQYF
J: TRBJ1-2; V: TRBV20-1; D: NA; size: NA; DNA: TGCAGTGCTAGTGGCCACCACGGCTACACCTTC; CDR3: CSASGHHGYTF
J: TRBJ2-1; V: TRBV9; D: NA; size: NA; DNA: TGTGCCTGCAGCGTAGATCTAGTTTACAATGAGCAGTTCTTC; CDR3: CACSVDLVYNEQFF
J: TRBJ1-2; V: TRBV28; D: NA; size: NA; DNA: TGTGCCAGCAGTTTGTCAGAAAACTATGGCTACACCTTC; CDR3: CASSLSENYGYTF
J: TRBJ2-7; V: TRBV25-1; D: NA; size: once; DNA: TGTGCCAGCAGTGACCCGTCCCGCACAGGGCACGAGCAGTACTTC; CDR3: CASSDPSRTGHEQYF
J: TRBJ2-7; V: TRBV29-1; D: TRBD2; size: few; DNA: TGCAGCGCAATTTCTAGCGGGGTCGTGGGGCTCTACGAGCAGTACTTC; CDR3: CSAISSGVVGLYEQYF
J: TRBJ2-7; V: TRBV29-1; D: NA; size: many; DNA: TGCAGTTCCGTCCTCTACGAGCAGTACTTC; CDR3: CSSVLYEQYF
J: TRBJ2-1; V: TRBV7-2; D: TRBD2; size: NA; DNA: TGTGCCGGCACCTTGGTCGCACTAGCGGCCTACAATGAGCAGTTCTTC; CDR3: CAGTLVALAAYNEQFF
J: TRBJ1-2; V: TRBV28; D: NA; size: NA; DNA: TGTGCCAGCACGACTCAAGGGAGGGAGGTATATGGCTACACCTTC; CDR3: CASTTQGREVYGYTF
J: TRBJ2-1; V: TRBV7-2; D: TRBD2; size: NA; DNA: TGTGCCAGCAGCTTAGCGGGCGGGAGCACCTACAATGAGCAGTTCTTC; CDR3: CASSLAGGSTYNEQFF
J: TRBJ2-1; V: TRBV15; D: TRBD2; size: NA; DNA: TGTGCCACCGCCCAAGAAAGGGGACTATCAGACTGGCATTCCTACAATGAGCAGTTCTTC; CDR3: CATAQERGLSDWHSYNEQFF
J: TRBJ1-2; V: TRBV2; D: TRBD1; size: NA; DNA: TGTACCAGCCCGGACAGGGTCTATGGCTACACCTTC; CDR3: CTSPDRVYGYTF
J: TRBJ2-1; V: TRBV29-1; D: NA; size: once; DNA: TGCAGCGTTGATAGCCCCGGGACTCCATACAATGAGCAGTTCTTC; CDR3: CSVDSPGTPYNEQFF
J: TRBJ2-1; V: TRBV20-1; D: NA; size: NA; DNA: TGCAGTGCTAGAGATGCCCGACAGGGAGGGCATGAGCAGTTCTTC; CDR3: CSARDARQGGHEQFF
J: TRBJ1-2; V: TRBV7-2; D: TRBD1; size: NA; DNA: TGTGCCAGCAGCTTAGCAGGACAGGCTCTAGATGGCTACACCTTC; CDR3: CASSLAGQALDGYTF
J: TRBJ2-7; V: TRBV6-5; D: NA; size: few; DNA: TGTGCCAGCAGTTACTCGTATTCAGGGCTTTACGAGCAGTACTTC; CDR3: CASSYSYSGLYEQYF
J: TRBJ2-7; V: TRBV2; D: TRBD1; size: few; DNA: TGTGCCAGCAGTGTTCTGGACAGGGGAGGCGAGCAGTACTTC; CDR3: CASSVLDRGGEQYF
J: TRBJ1-1; V: TRBV29-1; D: NA; size: few; DNA: TGCAGCGTTGAAAGTCAGCTGAACACTGAAGCTTTCTTT; CDR3: CSVESQLNTEAFF
J: TRBJ2-1; V: TRBV20-1; D: TRBD2; size: NA; DNA: TGCAGTGCTGCCCCCGGGACTAGCGGGAGGCAGTTCTTC; CDR3: CSAAPGTSGRQFF
J: TRBJ2-1; V: TRBV5-6; D: NA; size: NA; DNA: TGTGCCAGCAGCTTGGCGGACGAGCAGTTCTTC; CDR3: CASSLADEQFF
J: TRBJ2-7; V: TRBV10-3; D: TRBD1; size: NA; DNA: TGTGCCATCAGAGGGACAGGGGTGAGGGAGCAGTACTTC; CDR3: CAIRGTGVREQYF
J: TRBJ2-5; V: TRBV5-5; D: TRBD2; size: NA; DNA: TGTGCCAGCAGCTTGGTCGCACTAGCGGGACGGTGGGAGACCCAGTACTTC; CDR3: CASSLVALAGRWETQYF
J: TRBJ1-2; V: TRBV6-4; D: NA; size: few; DNA: TGTGCCAGCAGACCCTCCACCAACTATGGCTACACCTTC; CDR3: CASRPSTNYGYTF